This entry is about one TCR beta chain. What antigen it recognizes has not been identified. A junction boundary mismatches the germline segment, possibly from a read error. TCRbeta CDR3 regions were profiled with the immunoSEQ Assay using bias-controlled multiplex PCR amplification of genomic DNA. The original pipeline was this. To quantify the absolute abundance of each unique TCRbeta CDR3 region, the sequences were collapsed and filtered. Differential abundance was tested with a binomial (Fisher-equivalent) model and with a beta-binomial model adding time-dependent variance fitted from healthy donors. Clones with fewer than 5 combined templates were excluded, and clones with Benjamini-Hochberg FDR below 0.01 were called differentially abundant. In the beta-binomial model, variance was expressed as a function of the total template count across the two samples, in the form v = (b*log(k)+a)^2. As stored in TCRdb, this immuneACCESS dataset retains in-frame rearrangements with V and J assigned. A fraction of the clones does not appear; measured against another copy, unresolved V genes explain less than half of the discrepancy, and the remainder lacks a known reason. V and J calls and clone size are as listed in that table; D and trimming were resolved from the DNA. The sample table contains over 85,000 clones; only one count was recorded for approximately 88% of them. In total, the top ten clones hold roughly 14% of the sample.

Including cysteine and phenylalanine, the CDR3 has 12 amino acids. Kept here is only the CDR3 DNA, which spans 36 bases and is read in frame from base 1. From the germline V gene, CDR1 is SQVTM and CDR2 is ANQGSEA. The sample comes from a study of identifying expanded T cells in peripheral blood (dated by TCRdb to between 2017 and 2020). As for the study more broadly: Technical replicates were generated by sequencing separate aliquots of the same genomic DNA pool, and four replicates were compared pairwise.

During the collection period, no immune events, such as infections, were documented for the healthy donors. Time-dependent variance in a beta-binomial model of T-cell clone differential abundance was calibrated using healthy-donor blood repertoires as a training cohort. The training cohort comprised ten or so healthy donors, 3 female and 7 male. The donors were between roughly 25 and 64 years old, with an average age of about 45 years. Whole blood, obtained from a commercial supplier, was collected from each healthy donor at three time points spaced roughly 2 weeks apart. For immunosequencing, genomic DNA was extracted from unsorted whole blood. What the authors observed across the whole study: The authors expected that over much longer intervals, such as months to years, biological variance in healthy repertoires might increase even further. Across all healthy-donor time intervals, the beta-binomial model significantly lowered both the number of clones called differentially abundant and the false-positive rate. The binomial model flagged around 1.2 differentially abundant clones between technical replicates but around 16 over about 2 weeks and roughly 19 over about four weeks. For all healthy donors, the variance in clone template counts between two-week samples rose significantly as total template count increased.

Here the chain combines TRBV29-1 and TRBJ2-1; the D gene assignment is ambiguous. The sequence came from a person between 18 and 75 years old in good health. Sequences were obtained from blood. The DNA reads as follows: TGCAGCGGTGAAGGTTCCTACAATGAGCAGTTCTTC. Its protein is CSGEGSYNEQFF.